This T cell receptor (beta chain) is from a study of blood T cell repertoires in COVID-19. Sequenced by immunoSEQ multiplex PCR; TCRdb stores in-frame clones only, minus some. This sample has more than 50,000 clones, with 88% found just once. This clone was seen once. CDR1 and CDR2 (germline): LNHDA, SQIVND (reference sequence). This CDR3 has 18 residues. Unmatched junction bases numbered 13, after V lost 4 bases and J lost 4 bases. The clonotype comes from a human donor in a cohort sampled during active COVID-19. V gene TRBV19 combines with J gene TRBJ1-2; 12 bases agree with TRBD1. Sequenced input: peripheral blood. Here the CDR3 DNA reads TGTGCCAGTAGTAGAGGGGACAGGGGGCCACCCTTGATCTATGGCTACACCTTC. It is translated as CASSRGDRGPPLIYGYTF.